Listed here is a single T cell receptor beta chain. The antigen is unknown. The data were taken from a study of blood T cells in healthy people across ages. Findings of the study overall: Conclusively comparing naive with antigen-experienced cells was impossible with unsorted PBMCs.

Donors were systemically healthy Caucasian individuals from Russia aged 6 to 90 years. The V gene lost 5 bases and the J gene lost 1 base, with 11 bases spanning the gap. This CDR3 region has 14 residues. Germline CDR1 SEHNR, CDR2 FQNEAQ (reference sequence). It was with a sample-barcoded 5' primer and a J-beta primer mix that a second PCR of about 7 to 12 cycles was run. TCRdb re-derived calls from the 5' RACE reads in MiXCR, one entry per CDR3 protein. Of approximately 800,000 distinct CDR3 sequences listed, about 45% are singletons. This sequence was found in an elderly man in good health. The sample consisted of blood. The J gene is TRBJ2-5, the V gene TRBV7-9; D unresolved. CDR3 bases: TGTGCCAGCAGCGCGGCACGGACCCAAGAGACCCAGTACTTC. Amino acids: CASSAARTQETQYF.